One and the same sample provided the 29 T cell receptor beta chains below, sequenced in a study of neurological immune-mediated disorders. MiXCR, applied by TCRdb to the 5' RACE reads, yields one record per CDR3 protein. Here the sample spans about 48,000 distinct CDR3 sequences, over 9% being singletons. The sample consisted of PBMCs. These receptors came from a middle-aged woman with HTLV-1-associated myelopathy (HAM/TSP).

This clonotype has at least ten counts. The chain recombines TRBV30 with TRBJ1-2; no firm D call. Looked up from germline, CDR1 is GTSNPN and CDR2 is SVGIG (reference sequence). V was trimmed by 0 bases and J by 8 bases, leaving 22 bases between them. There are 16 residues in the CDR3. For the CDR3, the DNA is TGTGCCTGGAGTGTCGGAGGTCTCAGTACCCTATCCGGCTACACCTTC. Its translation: CAWSVGGLSTLSGYTF.

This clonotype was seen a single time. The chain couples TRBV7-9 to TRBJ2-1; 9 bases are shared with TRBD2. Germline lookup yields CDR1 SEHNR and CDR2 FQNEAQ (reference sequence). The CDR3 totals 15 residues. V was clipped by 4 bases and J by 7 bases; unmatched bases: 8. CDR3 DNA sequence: TGTGCCAGCAGCTCGGGACTAGCAAGGGCGAATGAGCAGTTCTTC. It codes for CASSSGLARANEQFF.

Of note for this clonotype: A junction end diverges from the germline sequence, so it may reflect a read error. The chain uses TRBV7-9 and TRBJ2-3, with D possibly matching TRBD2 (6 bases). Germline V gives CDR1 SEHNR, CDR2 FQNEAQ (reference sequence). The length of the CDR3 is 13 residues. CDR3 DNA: TGTACCAGCAGTGGCATGGAGGGCAATACGCAGTATTTC. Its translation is CTSSGMEGNTQYF.

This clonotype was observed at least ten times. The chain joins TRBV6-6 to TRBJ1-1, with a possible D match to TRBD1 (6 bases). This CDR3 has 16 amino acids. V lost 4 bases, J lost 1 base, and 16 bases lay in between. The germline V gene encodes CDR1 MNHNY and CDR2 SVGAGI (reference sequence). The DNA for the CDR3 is TGTGCCAGCAGTTTAGAAACAGGGTCCCGGAACACTGAAGCTTTCTTT. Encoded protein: CASSLETGSRNTEAFF.

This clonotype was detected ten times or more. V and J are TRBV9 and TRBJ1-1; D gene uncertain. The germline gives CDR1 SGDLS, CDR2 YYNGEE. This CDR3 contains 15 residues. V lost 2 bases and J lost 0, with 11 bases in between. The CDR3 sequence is CASSVLSVMNTEAFF. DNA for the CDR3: TGTGCCAGCAGCGTCCTCTCAGTAATGAACACTGAAGCTTTCTTT.

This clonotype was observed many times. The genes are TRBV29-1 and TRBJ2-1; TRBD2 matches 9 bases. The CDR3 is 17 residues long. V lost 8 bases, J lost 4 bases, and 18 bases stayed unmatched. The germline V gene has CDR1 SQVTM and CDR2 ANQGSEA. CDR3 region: CSLGTSGSGGGYNEQFF. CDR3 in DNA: TGCAGCTTAGGAACTAGCGGGTCTGGAGGGGGTTACAATGAGCAGTTCTTC.

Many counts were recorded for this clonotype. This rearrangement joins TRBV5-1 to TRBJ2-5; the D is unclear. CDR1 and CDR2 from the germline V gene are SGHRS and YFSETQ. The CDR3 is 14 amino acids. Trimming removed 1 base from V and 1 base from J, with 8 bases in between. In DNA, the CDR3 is TGCGCCAGCAGCTTGACTACCACCCAAGAGACCCAGTACTTC. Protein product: CASSLTTTQETQYF.

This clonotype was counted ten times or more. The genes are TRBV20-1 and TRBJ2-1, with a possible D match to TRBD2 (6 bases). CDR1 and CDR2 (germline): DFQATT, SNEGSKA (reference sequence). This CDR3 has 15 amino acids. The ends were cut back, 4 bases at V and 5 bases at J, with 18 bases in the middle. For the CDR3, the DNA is TGCAGTGCTACCTCAGGAGGGGCGTTCGACAATGAGCAGTTCTTC. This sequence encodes CSATSGGAFDNEQFF.

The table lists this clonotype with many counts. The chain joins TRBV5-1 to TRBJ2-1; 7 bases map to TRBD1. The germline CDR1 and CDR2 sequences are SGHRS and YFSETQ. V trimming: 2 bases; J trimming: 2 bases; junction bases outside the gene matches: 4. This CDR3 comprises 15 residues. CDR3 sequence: CASSLRTGTYNEQFF. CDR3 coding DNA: TGCGCCAGCAGCTTAAGGACAGGTACCTACAATGAGCAGTTCTTC. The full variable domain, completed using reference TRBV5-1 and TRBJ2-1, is KAGVTQTPRYLIKTRGQQVTLSCSPISGHRSVSWYQQTPGQGLQFLFEYFSETQRNKGNFPGRFSGRQFSNSRSEMNVSTLELGDSALYLCASSLRTGTYNEQFFGPGTRLTVL.

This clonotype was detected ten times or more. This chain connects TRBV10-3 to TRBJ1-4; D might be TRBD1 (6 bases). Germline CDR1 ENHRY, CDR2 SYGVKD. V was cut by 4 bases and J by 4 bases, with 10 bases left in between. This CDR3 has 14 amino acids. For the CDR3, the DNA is TGTGCCATCAGTGCGGACAGACTTAATGAAAAACTGTTTTTT. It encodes CAISADRLNEKLFF.

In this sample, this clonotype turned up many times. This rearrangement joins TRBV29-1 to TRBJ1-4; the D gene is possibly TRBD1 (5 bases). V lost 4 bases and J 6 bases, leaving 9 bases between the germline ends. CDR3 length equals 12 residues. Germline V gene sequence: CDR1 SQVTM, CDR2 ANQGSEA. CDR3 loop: CSVGRGDEKLFF. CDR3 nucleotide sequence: TGCAGCGTTGGCCGGGGGGATGAAAAACTGTTTTTT. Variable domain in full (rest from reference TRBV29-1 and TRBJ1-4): SAVISQKPSRDICQRGTSLTIQCQVDSQVTMMFWYRQQPGQSLTLIATANQGSEATYESGFVIDKFPISRPNLTFSTLTVSNMSPEDSSIYLCSVGRGDEKLFFGSGTQLSVL.

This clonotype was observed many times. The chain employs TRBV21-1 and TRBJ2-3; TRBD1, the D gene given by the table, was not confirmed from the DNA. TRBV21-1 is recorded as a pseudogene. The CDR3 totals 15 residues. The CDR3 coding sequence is TGTGCCAGCAGCGGCGACAGGGTCTTTGGAGATACGCAGTATTTT. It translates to CASSGDRVFGDTQYF.

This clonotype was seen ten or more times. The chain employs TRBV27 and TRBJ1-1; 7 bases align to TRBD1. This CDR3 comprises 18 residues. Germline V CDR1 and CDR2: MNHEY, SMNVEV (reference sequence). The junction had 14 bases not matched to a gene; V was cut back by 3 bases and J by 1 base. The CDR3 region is CASSFRQGQGYGNTEAFF. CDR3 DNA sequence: TGTGCCAGCAGTTTCCGACAGGGTCAGGGGTATGGGAACACTGAAGCTTTCTTT.

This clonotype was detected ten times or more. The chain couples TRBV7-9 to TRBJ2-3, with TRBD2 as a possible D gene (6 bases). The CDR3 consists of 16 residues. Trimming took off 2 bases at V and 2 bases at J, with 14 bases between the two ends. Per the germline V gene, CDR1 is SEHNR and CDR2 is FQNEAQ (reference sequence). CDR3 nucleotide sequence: TGTGCCAGCAGCTTATTATCCTGGGAGGCCACAGATACGCAGTATTTT. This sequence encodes CASSLLSWEATDTQYF. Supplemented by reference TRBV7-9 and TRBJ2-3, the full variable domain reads DTGVSQNPRHKITKRGQNVTFRCDPISEHNRLYWYRQTLGQGPEFLTYFQNEAQLEKSRLLSDRFSAERPKGSFSTLEIQRTEQGDSAMYLCASSLLSWEATDTQYFGPGTRLTVL.

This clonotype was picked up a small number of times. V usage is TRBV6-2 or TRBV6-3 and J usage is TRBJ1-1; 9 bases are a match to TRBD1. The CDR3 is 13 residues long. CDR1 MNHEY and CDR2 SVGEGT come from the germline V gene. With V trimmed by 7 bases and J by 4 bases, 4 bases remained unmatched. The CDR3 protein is CASTGTGTTEAFF. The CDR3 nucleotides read TGTGCCAGCACCGGGACAGGGACCACTGAAGCTTTCTTT.

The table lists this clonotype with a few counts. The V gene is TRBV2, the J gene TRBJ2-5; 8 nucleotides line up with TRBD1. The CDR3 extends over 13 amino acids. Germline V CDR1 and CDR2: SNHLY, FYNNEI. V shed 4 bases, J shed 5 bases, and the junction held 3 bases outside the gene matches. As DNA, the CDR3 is TGTGCCAGCAGTGGGACAGGGTGGGAGACCCAGTACTTC. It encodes CASSGTGWETQYF.

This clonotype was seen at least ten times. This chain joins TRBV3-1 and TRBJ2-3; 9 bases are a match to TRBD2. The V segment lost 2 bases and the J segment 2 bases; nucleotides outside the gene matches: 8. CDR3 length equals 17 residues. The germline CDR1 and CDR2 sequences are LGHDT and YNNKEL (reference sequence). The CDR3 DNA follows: TGTGCCAGCAGCCAAAACCCAGCGGGGGGAACCACAGATACGCAGTATTTT. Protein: CASSQNPAGGTTDTQYF.

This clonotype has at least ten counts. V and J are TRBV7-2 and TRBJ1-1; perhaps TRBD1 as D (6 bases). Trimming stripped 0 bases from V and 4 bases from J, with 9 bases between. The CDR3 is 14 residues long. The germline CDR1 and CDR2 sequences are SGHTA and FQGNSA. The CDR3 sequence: CASSLAGGITEAFF. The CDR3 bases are TGTGCCAGCAGCTTAGCTGGGGGCATCACTGAAGCTTTCTTT.

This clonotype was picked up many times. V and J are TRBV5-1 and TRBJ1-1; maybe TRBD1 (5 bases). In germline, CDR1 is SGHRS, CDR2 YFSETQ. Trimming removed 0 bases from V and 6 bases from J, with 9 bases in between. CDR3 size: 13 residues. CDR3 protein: CASSLEGAPEAFF. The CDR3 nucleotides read TGCGCCAGCAGCTTGGAAGGGGCCCCTGAAGCTTTCTTT.

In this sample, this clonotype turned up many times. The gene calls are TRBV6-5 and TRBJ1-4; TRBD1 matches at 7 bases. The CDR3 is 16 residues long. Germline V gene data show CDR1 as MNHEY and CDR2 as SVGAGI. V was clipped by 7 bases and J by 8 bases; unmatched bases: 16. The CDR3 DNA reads TGTGCCAGCACGGGGAGGGGGCGGAGTTCTCCCGAAAAACTGTTTTTT. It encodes CASTGRGRSSPEKLFF.

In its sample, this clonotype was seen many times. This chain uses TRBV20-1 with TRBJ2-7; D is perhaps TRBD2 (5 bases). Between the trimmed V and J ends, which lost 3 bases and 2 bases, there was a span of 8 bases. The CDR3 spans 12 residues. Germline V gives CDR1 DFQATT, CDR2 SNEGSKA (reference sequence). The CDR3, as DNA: TGCAGTGCTAGTAGCGCCGCCTACGAGCAGTACTTC. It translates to CSASSAAYEQYF.

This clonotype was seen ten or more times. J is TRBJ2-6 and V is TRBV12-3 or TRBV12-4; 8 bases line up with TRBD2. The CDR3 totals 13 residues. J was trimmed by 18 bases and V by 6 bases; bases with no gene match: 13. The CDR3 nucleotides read TGTGCCAGCAGCCCTGGGGTAGCGGGGCCCCAGACTTTC. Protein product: CASSPGVAGPQTF.

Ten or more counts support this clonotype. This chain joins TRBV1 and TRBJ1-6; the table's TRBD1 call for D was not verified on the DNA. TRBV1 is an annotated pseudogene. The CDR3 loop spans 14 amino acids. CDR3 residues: CTSSQPGADSPLHF. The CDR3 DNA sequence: TGCACCAGCAGCCAACCAGGGGCTGATTCACCCCTCCACTTT.

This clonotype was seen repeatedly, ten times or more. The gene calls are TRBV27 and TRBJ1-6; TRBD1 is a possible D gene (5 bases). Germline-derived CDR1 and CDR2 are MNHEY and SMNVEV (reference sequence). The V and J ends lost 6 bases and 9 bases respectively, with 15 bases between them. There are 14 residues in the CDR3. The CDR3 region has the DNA TGTGCCAGCAGACTTGACAGTCATTTTTCACCCCTCCACTTT. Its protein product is CASRLDSHFSPLHF.

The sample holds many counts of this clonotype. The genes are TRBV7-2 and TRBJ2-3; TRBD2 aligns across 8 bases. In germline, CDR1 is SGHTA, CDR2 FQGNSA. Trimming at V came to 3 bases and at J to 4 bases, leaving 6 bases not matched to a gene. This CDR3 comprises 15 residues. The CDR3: CASSFSGEASDTQYF. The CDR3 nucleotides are TGTGCCAGCAGCTTTAGCGGGGAAGCGTCAGATACGCAGTATTTT. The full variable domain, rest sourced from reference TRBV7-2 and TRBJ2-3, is GAGVSQSPSNKVTEKGKDVELRCDPISGHTALYWYRQSLGQGLEFLIYFQGNSAPDKSGLPSDRFSAERTGGSVSTLTIQRTQQEDSAVYLCASSFSGEASDTQYFGPGTRLTVL.

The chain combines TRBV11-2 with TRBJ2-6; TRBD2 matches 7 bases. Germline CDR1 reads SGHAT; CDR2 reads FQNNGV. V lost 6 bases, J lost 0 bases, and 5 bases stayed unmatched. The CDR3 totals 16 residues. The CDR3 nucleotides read TGTGCCAGCAGTCGGGGGGTGAGCTCTGGGGCCAACGTCCTGACTTTC. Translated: CASSRGVSSGANVLTF.

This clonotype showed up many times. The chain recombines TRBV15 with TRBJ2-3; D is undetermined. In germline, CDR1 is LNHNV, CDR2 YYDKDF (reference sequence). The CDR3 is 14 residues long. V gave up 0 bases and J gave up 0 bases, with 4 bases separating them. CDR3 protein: CATSREGSTDTQYF. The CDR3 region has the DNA TGTGCCACCAGCAGAGAAGGCAGCACAGATACGCAGTATTTT.

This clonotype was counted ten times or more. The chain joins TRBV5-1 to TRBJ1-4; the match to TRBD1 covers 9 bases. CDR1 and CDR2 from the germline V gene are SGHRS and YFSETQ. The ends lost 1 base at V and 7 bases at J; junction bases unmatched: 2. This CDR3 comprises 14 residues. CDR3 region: CASSLTGGPEKLFF. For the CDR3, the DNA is TGCGCCAGCAGCTTGACAGGGGGCCCTGAAAAACTGTTTTTT.

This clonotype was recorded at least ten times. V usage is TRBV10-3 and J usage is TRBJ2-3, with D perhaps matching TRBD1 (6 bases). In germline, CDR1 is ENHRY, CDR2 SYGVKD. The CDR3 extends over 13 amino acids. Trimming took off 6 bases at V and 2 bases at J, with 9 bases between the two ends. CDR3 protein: CAIRRTDTDTQYF. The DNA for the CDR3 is TGTGCCATCAGACGGACAGACACAGATACGCAGTATTTT.